The sample holds many counts of the clone carrying this TCR beta chain. Its antigen is as yet unknown. These data originate in a study of glioma-infiltrating T cells. Whole-study findings and limits: Only very few CDR3 sequences appeared in both tissue and blood. Tissue-blood divergence was below expectation in non-neoplastic patients, above in gliomas.

The iRepertoire nested amplicon-rescue multiplex PCR amplified TCR alpha and beta CDR3s from RNA. From the multiplex PCR reads, TCRdb called clonotypes with MiXCR, one entry per CDR3 protein. The table lists 100,000 to 150,000 distinct CDR3 sequences, around 25% of them singletons. V dropped 6 bases and J dropped 4 bases, with 18 bases sitting between them. The CDR3 is 14 amino acids. Germline-derived CDR1 and CDR2 are DFQATT and SNEGSKA (reference sequence). V gene TRBV20-1 combines with J gene TRBJ2-5; D gene uncertain. Sequencing used glioma tissue, nonneoplastic brain tissue, or PBMCs (not recorded which). This TCR derives from a human donor with low-grade glioma or glioblastoma, undergoing nonglioma brain surgery, or in good health (not recorded which). CDR3 sequence: CSAAGPPGGETQYF. The CDR3 coding sequence is TGCAGTGCGGCCGGGCCTCCGGGCGGAGAGACCCAGTACTTC.